This entry features one TCR beta chain sequence. Its specificity is unknown. Assay used: immunoSEQ multiplex PCR; TCRdb lists only in-frame clones, some missing. The sample has around 990,000 clones; approximately 80% are singletons. The CDR3 contains 13 residues. Germline loops: CDR1 SNHLY, CDR2 FYNNEI. V lost 3 bases, J lost 6 bases, and 12 bases lay in between. The sample originates from a study of shared clonotypes between healthy human individuals. Overall study: The composition of the donors was a couple of women and a few men aged 18 to 49. Study results and caveats: Clonotype sharing among donors likely depends on sequencing depth.

The donors, healthy adults who were HIV-negative, had experienced no recent acute infections or vaccinations. Partitioning of CD4+ cells yielded a CD45RA+ naive subset and a CD45RA-negative memory subset. This clonotype was sampled from a man between 18 and 35 years old in good health. Some clones in this sample may be carry-over from other donors' samples. Sequenced: memory CD4+ T cells from PBMCs. Subset given: CD45RA-negative fraction. The chain carries TRBV2 and TRBJ2-7, with D unclear. Here the CDR3 DNA reads TGTGCCAGCAGTGATGGGCTTATGGTCGAGCAGTACTTC. It is translated as CASSDGLMVEQYF.